This passage covers 24 T cell receptor beta chains from one sample sequenced in a study of chemoradiotherapy in HPV16-positive cancers. Only in-frame clones appear in the TCRdb table, and some are missing; sequencing was by immunoSEQ multiplex PCR. The table lists about 8,600 clones, approximately 71% of them singletons. This specimen was acquired from a patient who underwent chemoradiotherapy. Every receptor here comes from a human donor with HPV-associated anogenital cancer.

The chain employs TRBV6-5 and TRBJ1-3, with no clear D. With 4 bases removed from V and 0 bases from J, the gap between germline ends came to 10 bases. In germline, CDR1 is MNHEY, CDR2 SVGAGI. The CDR3 is made up of 15 amino acids. For the CDR3, the DNA is TGTGCCAGCAGTTCCCCCGTACACTCTGGAAACACCATATATTTT. Protein product: CASSSPVHSGNTIYF.

This chain joins TRBV11-2 and TRBJ2-1; TRBD2 aligns across 7 bases. This CDR3 is 13 amino acids long. V dropped 8 bases and J dropped 6; count of bases not matched to a gene: 7. The germline V gene has CDR1 SGHAT and CDR2 FQNNGV. CDR3 coding DNA: TGTGCCAGCGGGCTAGCGGATTTCAATGAGCAGTTCTTC. Protein sequence: CASGLADFNEQFF.

J is TRBJ2-2 and V is TRBV9; no reliable D call. The CDR3 is 13 residues long. Germline-derived CDR1 and CDR2 are SGDLS and YYNGEE. Trimming left V 2 bases short and J 10 bases short, with 12 bases between. As DNA, the CDR3 is TGTGCCAGCAGCGTGTCTGTCGAAGAGGAGCTGTTTTTT. It yields the protein CASSVSVEEELFF.

The chain is built from TRBV5-1 and TRBJ2-1, with D possibly TRBD2 on 7 matching bases. With 5 bases removed from V and 5 bases from J, the gap between germline ends came to 20 bases. The CDR3 extends over 16 amino acids. Germline values: CDR1 SGHRS, CDR2 YFSETQ. The CDR3 loop reads CASRHAIGGADNEQFF. The CDR3, as DNA: TGCGCCAGCAGACATGCGATAGGGGGGGCGGACAATGAGCAGTTCTTC.

This chain links TRBV6-1 with TRBJ1-5; D might be TRBD1 (5 bases). Trimming cost V 3 bases and J 7 bases, with 16 bases left between them. The germline gives CDR1 MNHNS, CDR2 SASEGT. This CDR3 is 15 amino acids long. CDR3 DNA sequence: TGTGCCAGCAGTGATGCCCCGATGAGGGGACAGCCCCAGCATTTT. It codes for CASSDAPMRGQPQHF.

The gene calls are TRBV10-3 and TRBJ1-1; weak D call: TRBD1 (6 bases). The germline gives CDR1 ENHRY, CDR2 SYGVKD. V was cut by 10 bases and J by 7 bases, with 19 bases left in between. The CDR3 sequence is 13 residues long. The CDR3 nucleotides are TGTGCCACCGACAAGGACAGAGAAAGTGAAGCTTTCTTT. It encodes CATDKDRESEAFF.

Only a few counts were recorded for this clone. The gene calls are TRBV10-1 and TRBJ2-1; possibly TRBD1 or TRBD2 for D (5 bases each). Germline V lookup: CDR1 WNHNN, CDR2 SYGVQD (reference sequence). V was clipped by 2 bases and J by 6 bases, with 14 bases between them. This CDR3 spans 15 amino acids. The CDR3 DNA follows: TGCGCCAGCAGTGAGACTCGGGGCCGGTCCAATGAGCAGTTCTTC. Encoded protein: CASSETRGRSNEQFF.

The rearrangement joins TRBV12-5 to TRBJ2-5; no reliable D call. The CDR3 extends over 12 amino acids. V was trimmed by 5 bases and J by 5 bases, leaving 9 bases between them. Germline V CDR1 and CDR2: LGHNT, FRNRAP. CDR3 sequence reads: CASGTPPETQYF. The CDR3 DNA sequence: TGTGCTAGTGGTACGCCTCCGGAGACCCAGTACTTC.

This chain uses TRBV7-9 with TRBJ2-1; 8 bases match TRBD2. The germline V gene encodes CDR1 SEHNR and CDR2 FQNEAQ (reference sequence). J was trimmed by 7 bases and V by 5 bases; bases with no gene match: 10. The CDR3 covers 15 residues. The CDR3 loop is CASSRPGLGENEQFF. The CDR3 DNA sequence: TGTGCCAGCAGCCGTCCGGGACTAGGAGAGAATGAGCAGTTCTTC.

This chain links TRBV28 with TRBJ1-1; a weak D match, TRBD1 (5 bases). The CDR3 runs to 15 residues. CDR1 is MDHEN, CDR2 SYDVKM, per germline. Trimming left V 4 bases short and J 1 base short, with 13 bases between. The CDR3: CASSSRVRANTEAFF. CDR3 DNA sequence: TGTGCCAGCAGTTCCCGAGTCAGGGCGAACACTGAAGCTTTCTTT.

This sequence joins TRBV30 and TRBJ2-1, with 9 bases matching TRBD1. V lost 2 bases, J lost 0 bases, and 5 bases stayed unmatched. The CDR3 extends over 16 amino acids. CDR1 and CDR2 from the germline V gene are GTSNPN and SVGIG (reference sequence). The CDR3 reads CAWSTGTGFSYNEQFF. The CDR3 bases are TGTGCCTGGAGTACCGGGACAGGGTTCTCCTACAATGAGCAGTTCTTC.

This sequence joins TRBV18 and TRBJ2-3; D is tentatively TRBD1 or TRBD2 (5 bases each). This CDR3 has 17 residues. With 0 bases removed from V and 4 bases from J, the gap between germline ends came to 17 bases. In germline, CDR1 is KGHSH, CDR2 LQKENI. This CDR3 reads CASSPPPWERGPDTQYF. The CDR3 nucleotides are TGTGCCAGCTCACCACCTCCGTGGGAGAGGGGACCAGATACGCAGTATTTT.

The rearrangement joins TRBV5-4 to TRBJ2-6; 7 bases are shared with TRBD2. Germline CDR1 is SGHNT and CDR2 is YYREEE (reference sequence). The CDR3 spans 18 residues. The V segment lost 0 bases and the J segment 0 bases; nucleotides outside the gene matches: 6. The CDR3 is CASSLAAWGGSGANVLTF. CDR3 sequence (DNA): TGTGCCAGCAGCTTGGCGGCTTGGGGGGGCTCTGGGGCCAACGTCCTGACTTTC.

The J gene is TRBJ1-4, the V gene TRBV29-1; D is unresolved. CDR1 is SQVTM and CDR2 is ANQGSEA in the germline V gene. This CDR3 comprises 12 residues. The germline V and J ends were trimmed by 6 bases and 1 base, with 6 bases remaining between them. DNA of the CDR3: TGCAGCGTCGGTGAAACTAATGAAAAACTGTTTTTT. The encoded protein is CSVGETNEKLFF.

The chain joins TRBV7-6 to TRBJ2-3, with D hard to call. V was clipped by 9 bases and J by 0 bases, with 13 bases between them. The germline V gene has CDR1 SGHVS and CDR2 FNYEAQ. This CDR3 spans 14 amino acids. The CDR3 DNA follows: TGTGCCAGTTCTCCACAACCTAGCACAGATACGCAGTATTTT. Protein product: CASSPQPSTDTQYF.

The chain joins TRBV9 to TRBJ2-5; 7 nucleotides match TRBD2. V shed 0 bases, J shed 2 bases, and the junction held 16 bases outside the gene matches. Germline-derived CDR1 and CDR2 are SGDLS and YYNGEE. The CDR3 has 19 amino acids. CDR3 sequence: CASSVAGGRAFMDQETQYF. Written as DNA, the CDR3 is TGTGCCAGCAGCGTAGCCGGGGGGAGGGCCTTTATGGATCAAGAGACCCAGTACTTC.

The chain combines TRBV2 with TRBJ2-3; D is undetermined. There are 10 residues in the CDR3. V lost 5 bases to trimming and J lost 6 bases, with 3 bases between them. Germline V lookup: CDR1 SNHLY, CDR2 FYNNEI. CDR3 sequence (DNA): TGTGCCAGCAGTTCCGATACGCAGTATTTT. Translation: CASSSDTQYF. Full variable domain (rest looked up from reference TRBV2 and TRBJ2-3): EPEVTQTPSHQVTQMGQEVILRCVPISNHLYFYWYRQILGQKVEFLVSFYNNEISEKSEIFDDQFSVERPDGSNFTLKIRSTKLEDSAMYFCASSSDTQYFGPGTRLTVL.

The chain joins TRBV28 to TRBJ1-3; no definite D call. Germline V gene sequence: CDR1 MDHEN, CDR2 SYDVKM. The CDR3 is 15 amino acids. Trimming left V 2 bases short and J 0 bases short, with 8 bases between. The CDR3 DNA follows: TGTGCCAGCAGTTTACTAAGTAGCTCTGGAAACACCATATATTTT. It encodes CASSLLSSSGNTIYF.

The chain uses TRBV27 and TRBJ2-7, with D possibly matching TRBD2 (6 bases). V dropped 5 bases and J dropped 1 base, with 6 bases sitting between them. This CDR3 is built from 12 residues. Germline values: CDR1 MNHEY, CDR2 SMNVEV (reference sequence). In nucleotides, the CDR3 is TGTGCCAGCAGTGGGGGGTCCTACGAGCAGTACTTC. Translated, it gives CASSGGSYEQYF.

This rearrangement joins TRBV11-2 to TRBJ1-3; TRBD1 agrees at 7 bases. The CDR3 loop spans 15 amino acids. Trimming took 5 bases from V and 1 from J; bases not matched to a gene: 5. Germline V gene lookup returns CDR1 SGHAT and CDR2 FQNNGV. CDR3 loop: CASSPMTGSGNTIYF. CDR3 DNA sequence: TGTGCCAGCAGCCCGATGACAGGGTCTGGAAACACCATATATTTT.

The V call is TRBV7-2, the J call TRBJ2-3; D remains ambiguous. CDR3 length: 11 residues. The V end lost 3 bases, the J end lost 3 bases, and 1 base lay between the germline ends. The germline V gene encodes CDR1 SGHTA and CDR2 FQGNSA. CDR3 DNA: TGTGCCAGCAGCTTTACAGATACGCAGTATTTT. This codes for CASSFTDTQYF.

This clone was seen a few times. The chain carries TRBV15 and TRBJ1-5; no clear D gene. The V gene lost 0 bases and the J gene lost 6 bases, with 12 bases spanning the gap. The germline V gene encodes CDR1 LNHNV and CDR2 YYDKDF (reference sequence). This CDR3 comprises 15 residues. The CDR3 spells CATSRDQIGSQPQHF. The CDR3 coding sequence is TGTGCCACCAGCAGAGATCAGATAGGGAGTCAGCCCCAGCATTTT.

This chain uses TRBV5-4 with TRBJ1-6; D perhaps matches TRBD1 (5 bases). Germline loops: CDR1 SGHNT, CDR2 YYREEE (reference sequence). CDR3 size: 14 residues. V was clipped by 0 bases and J by 9 bases, with 10 bases between them. CDR3 in DNA: TGTGCCAGCAGCTTGGCCTCAGGGCTTTCACCCCTCCACTTT. Translated: CASSLASGLSPLHF.

The V and J genes are TRBV6-1 and TRBJ2-5; D unclear. The CDR3 is 11 amino acids. The ends were cut back, 6 bases at V and 5 bases at J, with 7 bases in the middle. Germline CDR1 MNHNS, CDR2 SASEGT. Written as DNA, the CDR3 is TGTGCCAGCAGCCATGGGGAGACCCAGTACTTC. Its translation: CASSHGETQYF.